This T cell receptor beta chain appears in the sequencing data of a study of T cell responses to AZD1222 COVID-19 vaccine. Whole-study findings and limits: Vaccination with two AZD1222 doses was followed by a rise in Spike-specific TCR breadth and depth. Only a handful of AZD1222 recipients, more than five in all, had baseline seropositivity.

Points on this clone: Its antigen is undetermined.

Germline assignment: CDR1 SGHRS and CDR2 YFSETQ. Trimming cost V 4 bases and J 3 bases, with 13 bases left between them. The CDR3 runs 14 residues. Profiling relied on immunoSEQ multiplex PCR, and the TCRdb table lists in-frame clones only, not all of them. The table lists about 120,000 clones, over 75% of them singletons. The TCR sequence derives from an adult in good health. Specimen: peripheral blood, collected on day 0 of AZD1222 vaccination. The chain links TRBV5-1 to TRBJ2-5; possible D gene TRBD2, 6 bases. The CDR3 bases are TGCGCCAGCAGCCACTCCGGGAGAGAAGAGACCCAGTACTTC. This encodes CASSHSGREETQYF. The full variable domain, its missing parts supplied by reference TRBV5-1 and TRBJ2-5, is KAGVTQTPRYLIKTRGQQVTLSCSPISGHRSVSWYQQTPGQGLQFLFEYFSETQRNKGNFPGRFSGRQFSNSRSEMNVSTLELGDSALYLCASSHSGREETQYFGPGTRLLVL.